The 5 T cell receptor beta chains below come from one sample, sequenced in a study of T cells after yellow fever vaccination. In TCRdb, the 5' RACE reads were re-called with MiXCR into one record per CDR3 protein. This table holds about 260,000 distinct CDR3 sequences, about 3.7% found once. Sequenced here: PBMCs, sampled 15 days after the yellow fever booster vaccination. All receptors derive from a young man who received the YFV17D yellow fever vaccine.

This clonotype was observed many times. This chain joins TRBV6-5 and TRBJ2-5; tentative D call: TRBD1 (5 bases). V was shortened by 5 bases and J by 5 bases, with 12 bases between the two germline ends. Germline values: CDR1 MNHEY, CDR2 SVGAGI. The CDR3 spans 13 residues. CDR3 loop: CASSPMGLETQYF. The CDR3 nucleotides read TGTGCCAGCAGTCCCATGGGGCTTGAGACCCAGTACTTC.

This clonotype was seen ten or more times. The chain combines TRBV20-1 with TRBJ2-5; D might be TRBD2 (7 bases). The CDR3 covers 15 residues. Germline loops: CDR1 DFQATT, CDR2 SNEGSKA (reference sequence). V lost 2 bases to trimming and J lost 4 bases, with 17 bases between them. CDR3 bases: TGCAGTGCTAGAAGTTTGGGGGGGCTAGGAGAGACCCAGTACTTC. Protein product: CSARSLGGLGETQYF.

This clonotype was counted at least ten times. The chain recombines TRBV29-1 with TRBJ1-1; 8 bases align to TRBD1. The CDR3 sequence is 13 residues long. V shed 5 bases and J 5 bases; nucleotides not matched to a gene: 7. Germline V gene sequence: CDR1 SQVTM, CDR2 ANQGSEA. CDR3 sequence: CSVKTQGATEAFF. For the CDR3, the DNA is TGCAGCGTTAAGACTCAGGGGGCAACTGAAGCTTTCTTT.

This clonotype was recorded at least ten times. The chain uses TRBV7-2 and TRBJ2-1, with D perhaps matching TRBD1 (5 bases). Deletions cut 4 bases from V and 4 bases from J, with 17 bases between. This CDR3 is built from 16 residues. From germline, CDR1 is SGHTA and CDR2 FQGNSA. CDR3 sequence: CASSSRPDSLYNEQFF. CDR3 bases: TGTGCCAGCAGCTCAAGACCCGACAGTTTATACAATGAGCAGTTCTTC. The variable domain in full, with the rest retrieved from reference TRBV7-2 and TRBJ2-1, is GAGVSQSPSNKVTEKGKDVELRCDPISGHTALYWYRQSLGQGLEFLIYFQGNSAPDKSGLPSDRFSAERTGGSVSTLTIQRTQQEDSAVYLCASSSRPDSLYNEQFFGPGTRLTVL.

This clonotype has ten or more counts. This chain uses TRBV29-1 with TRBJ2-2; TRBD2 aligns across 14 bases. Per the germline V gene, CDR1 is SQVTM and CDR2 is ANQGSEA. The V segment lost 3 bases and the J segment 6 bases; nucleotides outside the gene matches: 3. The CDR3 runs 15 residues. CDR3 bases: TGCAGCGTTGACGGACTAGCGGGGGGATCCGGGGAGCTGTTTTTT. This translates into CSVDGLAGGSGELFF.